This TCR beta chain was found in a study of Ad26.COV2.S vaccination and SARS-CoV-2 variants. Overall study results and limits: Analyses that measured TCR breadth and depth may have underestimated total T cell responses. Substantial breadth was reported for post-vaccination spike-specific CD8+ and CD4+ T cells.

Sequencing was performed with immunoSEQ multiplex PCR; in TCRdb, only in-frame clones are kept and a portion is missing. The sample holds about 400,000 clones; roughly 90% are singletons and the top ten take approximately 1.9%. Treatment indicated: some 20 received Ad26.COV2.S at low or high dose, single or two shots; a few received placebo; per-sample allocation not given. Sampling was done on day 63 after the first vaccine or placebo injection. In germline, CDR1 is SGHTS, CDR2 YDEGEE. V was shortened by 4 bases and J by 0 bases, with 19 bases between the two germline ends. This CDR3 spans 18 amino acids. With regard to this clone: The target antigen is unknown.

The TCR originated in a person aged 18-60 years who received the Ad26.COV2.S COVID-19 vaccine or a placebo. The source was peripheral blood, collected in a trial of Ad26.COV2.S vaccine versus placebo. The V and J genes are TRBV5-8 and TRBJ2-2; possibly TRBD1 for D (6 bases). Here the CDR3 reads CASSQGLGTSPNTGELFF. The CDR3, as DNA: TGTGCCAGCAGCCAGGGGCTGGGGACATCTCCGAACACCGGGGAGCTGTTTTTT.